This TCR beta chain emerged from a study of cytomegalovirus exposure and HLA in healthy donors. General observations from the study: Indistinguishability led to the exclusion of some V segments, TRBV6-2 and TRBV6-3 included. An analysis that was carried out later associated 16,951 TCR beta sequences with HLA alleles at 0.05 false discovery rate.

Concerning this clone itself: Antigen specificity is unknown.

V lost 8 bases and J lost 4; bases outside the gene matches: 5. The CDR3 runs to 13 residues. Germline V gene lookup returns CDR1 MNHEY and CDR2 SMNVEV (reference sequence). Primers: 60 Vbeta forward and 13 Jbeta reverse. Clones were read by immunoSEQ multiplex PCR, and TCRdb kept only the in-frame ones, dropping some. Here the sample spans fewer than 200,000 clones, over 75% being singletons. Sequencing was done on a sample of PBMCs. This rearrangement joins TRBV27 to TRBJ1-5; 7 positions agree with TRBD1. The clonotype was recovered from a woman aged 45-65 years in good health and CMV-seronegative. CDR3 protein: CASRAGGNQPQHF. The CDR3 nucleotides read TGTGCCAGCCGCGCAGGGGGAAATCAGCCCCAGCATTTT.